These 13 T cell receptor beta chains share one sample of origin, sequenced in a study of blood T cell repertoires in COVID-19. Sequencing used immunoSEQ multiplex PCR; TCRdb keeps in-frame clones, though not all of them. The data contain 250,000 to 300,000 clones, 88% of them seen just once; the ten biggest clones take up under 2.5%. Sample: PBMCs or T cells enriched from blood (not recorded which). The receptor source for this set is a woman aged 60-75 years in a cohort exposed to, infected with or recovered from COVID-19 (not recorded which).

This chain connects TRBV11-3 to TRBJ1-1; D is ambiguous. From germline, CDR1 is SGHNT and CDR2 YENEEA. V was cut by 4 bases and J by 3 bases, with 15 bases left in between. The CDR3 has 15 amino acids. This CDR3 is CASSSCVRLDTEAFF. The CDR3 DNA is TGTGCCAGCAGCTCCTGCGTAAGATTGGACACTGAAGCTTTCTTT.

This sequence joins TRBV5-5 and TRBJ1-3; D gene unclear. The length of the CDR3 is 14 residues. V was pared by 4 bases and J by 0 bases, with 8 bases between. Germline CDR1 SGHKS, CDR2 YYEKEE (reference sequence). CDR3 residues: CASSRLSSGNTIYF. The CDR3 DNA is TGTGCCAGCAGCAGACTCAGCTCTGGAAACACCATATATTTT.

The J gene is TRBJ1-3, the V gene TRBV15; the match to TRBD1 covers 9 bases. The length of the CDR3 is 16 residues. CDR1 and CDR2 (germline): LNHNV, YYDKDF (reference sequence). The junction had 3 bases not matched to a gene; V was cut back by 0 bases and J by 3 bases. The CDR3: CATSRDRDRVGNTIYF. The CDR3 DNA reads TGTGCCACCAGCAGAGACCGGGACAGGGTTGGAAACACCATATATTTT.

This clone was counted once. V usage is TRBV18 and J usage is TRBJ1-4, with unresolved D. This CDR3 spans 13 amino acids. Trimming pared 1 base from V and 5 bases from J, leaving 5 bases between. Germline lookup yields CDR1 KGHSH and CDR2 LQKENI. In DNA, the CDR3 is TGTGCCAGCTCACCACGGAGAAATGAAAAACTGTTTTTT. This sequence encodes CASSPRRNEKLFF.

The CDR3 here is CATSTTGTGQGSPLHF. In DNA form, the CDR3 reads TGTGCCACCAGCACGACTGGGACAGGGCAGGGATCACCCCTCCACTTT. The V and J genes are TRBV15 and TRBJ1-6; 9 nucleotides line up with TRBD1. The CDR3 spans 16 residues. V shed 4 bases, J shed 10 bases, and the junction held 11 bases outside the gene matches. Germline lookup yields CDR1 LNHNV and CDR2 YYDKDF (reference sequence). Variable domain in full (rest from reference TRBV15 and TRBJ1-6): DAMVIQNPRYQVTQFGKPVTLSCSQTLNHNVMYWYQQKSSQAPKLLFHYYDKDFNNEADTPDNFQSRRPNTSFCFLDIRSPGLGDTAMYLCATSTTGTGQGSPLHFGNGTRLTVT.

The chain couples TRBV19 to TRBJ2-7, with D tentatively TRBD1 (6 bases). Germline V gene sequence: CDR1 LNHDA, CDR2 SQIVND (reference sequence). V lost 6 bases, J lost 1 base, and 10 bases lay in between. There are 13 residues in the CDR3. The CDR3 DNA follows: TGTGCCAGTAGCCGGGACACTTCCTACGAGCAGTACTTC. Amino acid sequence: CASSRDTSYEQYF. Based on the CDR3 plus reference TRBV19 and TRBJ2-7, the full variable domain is DGGITQSPKYLFRKEGQNVTLSCEQNLNHDAMYWYRQDPGQGLRLIYYSQIVNDFQKGDIAEGYSVSREKKESFPLTVTSAQKNPTAFYLCASSRDTSYEQYFGPGTRLTVT.

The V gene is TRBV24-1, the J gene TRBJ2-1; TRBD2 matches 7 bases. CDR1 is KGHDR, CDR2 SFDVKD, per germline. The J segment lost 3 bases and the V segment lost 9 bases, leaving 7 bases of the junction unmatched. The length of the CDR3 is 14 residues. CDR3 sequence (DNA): TGTGCCACCGTGGGGGGGGGAAGCTACAATGAGCAGTTCTTC. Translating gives CATVGGGSYNEQFF.

The CDR3 spells CASSFSGSGYEQYF. The CDR3 nucleotides read TGCGCCAGCAGCTTTAGCGGGAGCGGGTACGAGCAGTACTTC. The V and J genes are TRBV5-1 and TRBJ2-7; 9 bases align to TRBD2. V lost 2 bases and J lost 4; bases outside the gene matches: 4. Germline assignment: CDR1 SGHRS and CDR2 YFSETQ. This CDR3 contains 14 residues.

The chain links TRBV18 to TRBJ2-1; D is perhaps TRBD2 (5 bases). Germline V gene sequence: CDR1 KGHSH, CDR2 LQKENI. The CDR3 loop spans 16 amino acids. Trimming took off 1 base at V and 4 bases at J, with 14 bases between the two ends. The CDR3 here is CASSPREGTPYNEQFF. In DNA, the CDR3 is TGTGCCAGCTCACCACGTGAGGGAACGCCTTACAATGAGCAGTTCTTC.

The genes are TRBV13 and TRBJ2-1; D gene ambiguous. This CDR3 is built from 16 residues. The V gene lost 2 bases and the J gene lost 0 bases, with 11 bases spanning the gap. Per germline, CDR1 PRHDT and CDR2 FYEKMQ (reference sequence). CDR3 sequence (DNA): TGTGCCAGCAGCTTAATGGGCCAGAGCTCCTACAATGAGCAGTTCTTC. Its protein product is CASSLMGQSSYNEQFF.

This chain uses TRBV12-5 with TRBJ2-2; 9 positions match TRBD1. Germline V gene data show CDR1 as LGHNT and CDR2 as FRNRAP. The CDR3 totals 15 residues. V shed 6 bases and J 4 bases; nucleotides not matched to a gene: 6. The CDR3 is CASGPQGAGTGELFF. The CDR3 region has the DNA TGTGCTAGTGGCCCACAGGGGGCTGGCACCGGGGAGCTGTTTTTT.

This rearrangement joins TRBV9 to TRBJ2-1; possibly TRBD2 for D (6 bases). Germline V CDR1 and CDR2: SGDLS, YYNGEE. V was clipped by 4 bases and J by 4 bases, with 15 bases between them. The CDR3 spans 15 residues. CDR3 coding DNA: TGTGCCAGCAGCCTCTGGGGGGAACATTACAATGAGCAGTTCTTC. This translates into CASSLWGEHYNEQFF.

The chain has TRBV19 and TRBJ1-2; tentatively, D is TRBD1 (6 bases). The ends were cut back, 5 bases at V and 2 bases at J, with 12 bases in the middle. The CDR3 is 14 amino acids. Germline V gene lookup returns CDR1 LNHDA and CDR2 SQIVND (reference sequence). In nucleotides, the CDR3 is TGTGCCAGTAGTGCCGGACAGCCCAACTATGGCTACACCTTC. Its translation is CASSAGQPNYGYTF.